Given below is one T cell receptor beta chain in context. Its antigen is not known. Phlebotomy per donor yielded a single 2.5 ml blood sample. The sample is drawn from a study of monozygotic twins with inflammatory bowel disease. General study points: The study found lower TCRbeta diversity (inverse Simpson) in IBD patients than in healthy co-twins. It was observed that concordant and discordant twins did not differ in repertoire similarity, possibly given limited power.

UMIs were attached via template switching, each with a 6-nucleotide sample barcode. TCRdb re-called the 5' RACE reads and catalogs CDR3 proteins one per entry, DNA excluded. Here the sample table reports around 100,000 distinct CDR3 sequences. CDR1 and CDR2 from the germline V gene are MDHEN and SYDVKM. The CDR3 is 15 amino acids. The sequence was collected from a human donor with ulcerative colitis or Crohn's disease, or a healthy co-twin of an affected twin (not recorded which). Sequenced: blood. The rearrangement links TRBV28 to TRBJ2-5; the D call from TCRdb, TRBD1, cannot be confirmed without DNA. CDR3 amino acids: CASRLWTGRGETQYF.